This TCR beta chain was captured by sequencing in a study of OX40 agonist ivuxolimab in advanced cancers. About the study: The group had a mean age of about 60 years, ranged from about 20 to 79, and was around 82% male. Anti-PD-1, anti-PD-L1 or anti-CTLA-4 therapy given earlier was allowed, and 40% had some.

Study-wide points: CD4+ and CD8+ T cells in blood underwent clonal expansion by week 6 at 0.1 to 3.0 mg/kg.

Concerning this clone: Its antigen remains unidentified.

Clones were sequenced by immunoSEQ multiplex PCR, and TCRdb holds only the in-frame ones, with some missing. This sample has tens of thousands of clones, with over 75% found just once. J was trimmed by 2 bases and V by 3 bases; bases with no gene match: 5. Per the germline V gene, CDR1 is LNHDA and CDR2 is SQIVND (reference sequence). The CDR3 is 15 residues long. The J gene is TRBJ2-7, the V gene TRBV19, with 9 bases identical to TRBD2. The source is an adult with an advanced solid tumor such as melanoma, head and neck, liver or kidney cancer. Sequences were derived from CD4+ or CD8+ T cells sorted from blood, sampled in a trial of the OX40 agonist ivuxolimab. CDR3 loop: CASSMGGRVPYEQYF. The CDR3 coding sequence is TGTGCCAGTAGTATGGGCGGGAGGGTCCCCTACGAGCAGTACTTC.